The 16 T cell receptor beta chains presented below share a single source sample, sequenced in a study of regulatory T cells in long-lasting Graves disease. Specified time point: newly diagnosed GD, antithyroid drugs for less than 3 months. PBMC RNA was the source of the TCR library. Arm-PCR of CDR3 regions with iRepertoire HTBI primers generated TCR beta libraries. MiXCR was run by TCRdb on the multiplex PCR reads, yielding one entry per CDR3 protein. The sample comprises about 470,000 distinct CDR3 sequences, just under 15% of which are singletons, and approximately 15% rests with the top ten. These data were also filed under a second study, of T cells in Graves' hyperthyroidism and ophthalmopathy.

The sample consisted of peripheral blood mononuclear cells (PBMCs), taken at new diagnosis, from a patient treated with antithyroid drugs. These TCRs come from a woman in her twenties or thirties with Graves disease.

In this sample, this clonotype turned up many times. Its ends do not fully match the called genes, so a read error is possible. The gene calls are TRBV7-9 and TRBJ2-7; D is possibly TRBD1 (5 bases). Germline V gene sequence: CDR1 SEHNR, CDR2 FQNEAQ (reference sequence). CDR3 length equals 13 residues. The CDR3, as DNA: TGCGCCAGCAGCTGGGGCTTGTCCTACGAGCAGTACTTC. Its protein product is CASSWGLSYEQYF. The whole variable domain, filled in from reference TRBV7-9 and TRBJ2-7, reads DTGVSQNPRHKITKRGQNVTFRCDPISEHNRLYWYRQTLGQGPEFLTYFQNEAQLEKSRLLSDRFSAERPKGSFSTLEIQRTEQGDSAMYLCASSWGLSYEQYFGPGTRLTVT.

This clonotype appeared many times. J is TRBJ1-1 and V is TRBV7-8; D gene unclear. Trimming removed 7 bases at V and 5 bases at J, with 17 bases between. Germline V gene data show CDR1 as SGHVS and CDR2 as FQNEAQ. The CDR3 is 14 amino acids. In DNA form, the CDR3 reads TGTGCCAGCACCCCCGCCGGAGGGTTGACTGAAGCTTTCTTT. Translation gives CASTPAGGLTEAFF.

This clonotype was recorded at least ten times. J is TRBJ2-1 and V is TRBV12-5, with 8 bases matching TRBD2. Per the germline V gene, CDR1 is LGHNT and CDR2 is FRNRAP. This CDR3 is built from 17 residues. The V and J ends lost 5 bases and 0 bases, in that order; junction bases with no gene match: 9. CDR3 protein: CASGLRSSGSSYNEQFF. The CDR3 bases are TGTGCTAGTGGTCTGCGGTCGAGCGGGAGCTCCTACAATGAGCAGTTCTTC.

This clonotype was seen repeatedly, ten times or more. V usage is TRBV11-2 and J usage is TRBJ1-2; possible D gene TRBD1, 6 bases. There are 17 residues in the CDR3. V was shortened by 5 bases and J by 1 base, with 20 bases between the two germline ends. Per germline, CDR1 SGHAT and CDR2 FQNNGV. DNA for the CDR3: TGTGCCAGCAGCCCCGCAAAGGGGGGAACGGGTAACTATGGCTACACCTTC. This encodes CASSPAKGGTGNYGYTF.

This clonotype was counted ten times or more. The V gene is TRBV5-1, the J gene TRBJ2-7; TRBD2 agrees at 7 bases. Per the germline V gene, CDR1 is SGHRS and CDR2 is YFSETQ. The CDR3 consists of 14 residues. Losses at the gene ends were 4 bases for V and 4 bases for J; bases not matched to a gene: 8. This chain's CDR3 is CASSENLGLYEQYF. The CDR3 DNA reads as TGCGCCAGCAGCGAGAACCTGGGACTATACGAGCAGTACTTC.

About this clonotype itself: A far larger clone is only one base removed, so a read error is likely. The chain joins TRBV6-4 to TRBJ2-1, with TRBD2 matching 13 bases. From germline, CDR1 is MRHNA and CDR2 SNTAGT. Germline trimming cut 4 bases from V and 0 bases from J; bases unmatched to any gene: 3. This CDR3 contains 17 residues. In DNA form, the CDR3 reads TGTGCCAGCAGTGCGGGACTAGCGGGGAGCTCCTACAATGAGCAGTTCTTC. Translated: CASSAGLAGSSYNEQFF.

The sample holds a few counts of this clonotype. The V gene is TRBV5-8, the J gene TRBJ2-1; TRBD2 aligns across 11 bases. Germline CDR1 is SGHTS and CDR2 is YDEGEE. Trimming took 1 base from V and 2 from J; bases not matched to a gene: 2. This CDR3 has 16 amino acids. CDR3: CASSLLSGGAYNEQFF. In nucleotides, the CDR3 is TGTGCCAGCAGCTTGCTTAGCGGGGGGGCCTACAATGAGCAGTTCTTC.

This clonotype was detected many times. This rearrangement joins TRBV7-9 to TRBJ1-1; TRBD1 aligns across 7 bases. The ends lost 5 bases at V and 10 bases at J; junction bases unmatched: 16. The CDR3 spans 15 residues. CDR1 and CDR2 from the germline V gene are SEHNR and FQNEAQ (reference sequence). Here the CDR3 DNA reads TGTGCCAGCAGCGGGGCCGGGGGACAGCCAGAACGAGCTTTCTTT. Encoded protein: CASSGAGGQPERAFF.

Worth noting for this clonotype: This could be a read error, since a much larger clone is one nucleotide away. V is TRBV24-1 and J is TRBJ2-2; D possibly uses TRBD1 or TRBD2 (5 bases each). CDR1 is KGHDR, CDR2 SFDVKD, per germline. V dropped 0 bases and J dropped 1 base, with 8 bases sitting between them. This CDR3 has 16 residues. The CDR3 sequence is CATSDLGTLNTGELFF. DNA for the CDR3: TGTGCCACCAGTGATTTGGGGACCCTGAACACCGGGGAGCTGTTTTTT.

This clonotype showed up many times. The chain has TRBV9 and TRBJ2-7; no reliable D call. V lost 0 bases and J lost 0, with 10 bases in between. This CDR3 is built from 15 residues. CDR1 and CDR2 from the germline V gene are SGDLS and YYNGEE. This CDR3 reads CASSVGSASSYEQYF. CDR3 sequence (DNA): TGTGCCAGCAGCGTAGGGAGCGCCAGCTCCTACGAGCAGTACTTC.

This clonotype was seen ten or more times. The rearrangement joins TRBV2 to TRBJ2-2; 9 nucleotides agree with TRBD1. This CDR3 comprises 20 residues. CDR1 and CDR2 (germline): SNHLY, FYNNEI. V lost 2 bases and J lost 4; bases outside the gene matches: 17. Here the CDR3 reads CASSESPPGQGLSSTGELFF. The CDR3 DNA reads as TGTGCCAGCAGTGAAAGCCCCCCGGGACAGGGCTTGTCGAGCACCGGGGAGCTGTTTTTT.

The chain joins TRBV5-1 to TRBJ2-1; 8 bases are a match to TRBD1. CDR1 is SGHRS and CDR2 is YFSETQ in the germline V gene. The CDR3 runs to 18 residues. J was trimmed by 3 bases and V by 7 bases; bases with no gene match: 18. CDR3 amino acids: CASGNGQGRLLGYNEQFF. The CDR3 coding sequence is TGCGCCAGCGGAAACGGACAGGGAAGGCTGTTGGGCTACAATGAGCAGTTCTTC.

V is TRBV27 and J is TRBJ2-7, with TRBD2 matching over 10 bases. J lost 2 bases, V lost 3 bases, and 7 bases had no gene match. Germline V gene lookup returns CDR1 MNHEY and CDR2 SMNVEV (reference sequence). This CDR3 is 16 amino acids long. The CDR3 DNA follows: TGTGCCAGCAGTTTCCTAACTAGCGGGGACACCTACGAGCAGTACTTC. This codes for CASSFLTSGDTYEQYF.

This clonotype has only a few counts. The rearrangement joins TRBV4-1 to TRBJ2-7; no definite D call. The germline V gene encodes CDR1 MGHRA and CDR2 YSYEKL. The ends were cut back, 1 base at V and 7 bases at J, with 11 bases in the middle. The CDR3 has 13 amino acids. The CDR3 region has the DNA TGCGCCAGCAGCCAAGCGGCCGCTCAGGAGCAGTACTTC. This codes for CASSQAAAQEQYF.

This clonotype was found many times. This chain joins TRBV5-5 and TRBJ1-3; D remains ambiguous. The CDR3 sequence is 14 residues long. V shed 3 bases and J shed 3 bases, with 10 bases lying between them. Germline V gene sequence: CDR1 SGHKS, CDR2 YYEKEE (reference sequence). The CDR3 nucleotides read TGTGCCAGCAGCTGGACTGAAGATGGAAACACCATATATTTT. It translates to CASSWTEDGNTIYF.

The table lists this clonotype with many counts. V and J are TRBV6-2 or TRBV6-3 and TRBJ1-1; 8 bases are a match to TRBD1. In germline, CDR1 is MNHEY, CDR2 SVGEGT. The CDR3 runs 15 residues. V was pared by 2 bases and J by 2 bases, with 4 bases of the junction left unmatched. CDR3 region: CASSYTDRGNTEAFF. The CDR3 DNA reads TGTGCCAGCAGTTACACCGACAGGGGTAACACTGAAGCTTTCTTT.